One and the same sample provided the 25 T cell receptor beta chains below, sequenced in a study of shared clonotypes between healthy human individuals. The assay was immunoSEQ multiplex PCR, and TCRdb's table has in-frame clones only and misses some. The table lists hundreds of thousands of clones, about 96% of them singletons. The naive CD8 fraction comprised CD45RO-negative cells positively selected for CCR7 and excluded terminally differentiated effector memory CD45RA+ cells. The sample comprised naive CD8+ T cells sorted from blood. Every receptor here comes from a woman aged 30 to 39 in good health.

The chain has TRBV6-5 and TRBJ2-7; TRBD1 aligns across 7 bases. V shed 5 bases and J 5 bases; nucleotides not matched to a gene: 9. This CDR3 region has 14 residues. Germline lookup yields CDR1 MNHEY and CDR2 SVGAGI. CDR3 loop: CASSRTTGSNEQYF. In DNA, the CDR3 is TGTGCCAGCAGTAGAACGACAGGGAGTAACGAGCAGTACTTC.

The genes are TRBV4-2 and TRBJ1-2, with D hard to call. Germline values: CDR1 LGHNA, CDR2 YNFKEQ. The CDR3 extends over 13 amino acids. V lost 4 bases, J lost 3 bases, and 9 bases lay in between. Written as DNA, the CDR3 is TGTGCCAGCAGCCGGGGAGACTACTATGGCTACACCTTC. Protein: CASSRGDYYGYTF.

The CDR3 sequence: CASSSWGGGNTEAFF. For the CDR3, the DNA is TGTGCCAGTAGTTCCTGGGGCGGGGGGAACACTGAAGCTTTCTTT. This rearrangement joins TRBV19 to TRBJ1-1; perhaps TRBD1 as D (5 bases). The CDR3 covers 15 residues. Trimming took off 5 bases at V and 1 base at J, with 14 bases between the two ends. CDR1 is LNHDA and CDR2 is SQIVND in the germline V gene (reference sequence).

V and J are TRBV28 and TRBJ2-5; maybe TRBD2 (5 bases). Trimming left V 6 bases short and J 11 bases short, with 10 bases between. The CDR3 extends over 10 amino acids. Per the germline V gene, CDR1 is MDHEN and CDR2 is SYDVKM. CDR3 sequence reads: CASRRAEQYF. The CDR3 nucleotides are TGTGCCAGCAGGCGAGCGGAACAGTACTTC.

CDR3 amino acids: CASRPEGSSYEQYF. The CDR3 nucleotides read TGTGCCAGCAGGCCGGAGGGGAGCTCCTACGAGCAGTACTTC. The chain employs TRBV28 and TRBJ2-7, with D tentatively TRBD2 (6 bases). This CDR3 is built from 14 residues. Germline-derived CDR1 and CDR2 are MDHEN and SYDVKM. V lost 6 bases and J lost 0, with 12 bases in between.

The chain links TRBV27 to TRBJ2-1; D is uncertain. CDR3 length: 12 amino acids. CDR1 and CDR2 from the germline V gene are MNHEY and SMNVEV (reference sequence). V was cut by 8 bases and J by 5 bases, with 10 bases left in between. The CDR3 here is CASQDGDNEQFF. In DNA, the CDR3 is TGTGCCAGCCAGGACGGAGACAATGAGCAGTTCTTC.

CDR3 in amino acids: CASSISSWTNQETQYF. The CDR3 DNA reads TGTGCCAGTAGTATCTCTTCTTGGACTAACCAAGAGACCCAGTACTTC. The chain couples TRBV19 to TRBJ2-5, with a possible D match to TRBD2 (6 bases). Germline CDR1 reads LNHDA; CDR2 reads SQIVND (reference sequence). V was shortened by 3 bases and J by 0 bases, with 14 bases between the two germline ends. The CDR3 contains 16 residues.

The J gene is TRBJ2-7, the V gene TRBV15; 11 nucleotides agree with TRBD2. The ends lost 0 bases at V and 3 bases at J; junction bases unmatched: 10. CDR3 length equals 18 residues. Per germline, CDR1 LNHNV and CDR2 YYDKDF (reference sequence). The CDR3 is CATSRDPLAGEHFYEQYF. CDR3 nucleotides: TGTGCCACCAGCAGAGACCCACTAGCGGGAGAGCATTTCTACGAGCAGTACTTC.

The gene calls are TRBV6-5 and TRBJ2-2, with 8 bases aligning to TRBD1. The V gene end was trimmed by 0 bases and the J gene end by 7 bases; junction bases not matched to a gene: 1. Germline V gene data show CDR1 as MNHEY and CDR2 as SVGAGI. The CDR3 totals 14 residues. CDR3 coding DNA: TGTGCCAGCAGTTACTCGACAGGGGTCGGGGAGCTGTTTTTT. Translating it yields CASSYSTGVGELFF.

This clone is a singleton in its sample. The rearrangement links TRBV15 to TRBJ2-5; 8 bases match TRBD1. V lost 1 base, J lost 0 bases, and 7 bases stayed unmatched. This CDR3 contains 17 residues. CDR1 and CDR2 (germline): LNHNV, YYDKDF (reference sequence). For the CDR3, the DNA is TGTGCCACCAGCAGAGGCGTGACAGGGGCTGACCAAGAGACCCAGTACTTC. This codes for CATSRGVTGADQETQYF. The full variable domain, completed using reference TRBV15 and TRBJ2-5, is DAMVIQNPRYQVTQFGKPVTLSCSQTLNHNVMYWYQQKSSQAPKLLFHYYDKDFNNEADTPDNFQSRRPNTSFCFLDIRSPGLGDTAMYLCATSRGVTGADQETQYFGPGTRLLVL.

The chain uses TRBV12-5 and TRBJ2-1; D gene ambiguous. V lost 2 bases and J 7 bases, leaving 6 bases between the germline ends. CDR1 and CDR2 (germline): LGHNT, FRNRAP. The CDR3 consists of 12 residues. This CDR3 is CASGLSPNEQFF. The CDR3 region has the DNA TGTGCTAGTGGTTTGAGCCCGAATGAGCAGTTCTTC.

The chain recombines TRBV28 with TRBJ1-1; a weak D match, TRBD1 (5 bases). CDR3 length: 13 amino acids. Germline loops: CDR1 MDHEN, CDR2 SYDVKM. V gave up 5 bases and J gave up 11 bases, with 18 bases separating them. CDR3 amino acids: CASSAGLSVLAFF. CDR3 in DNA: TGTGCCAGCAGTGCGGGACTCTCGGTTTTGGCTTTCTTT.

For the CDR3, the DNA is TGTGCCAGCAGCCCAGACAGGGGGGACGAGCAGTACTTC. Encoded protein: CASSPDRGDEQYF. The chain joins TRBV21-1 to TRBJ2-7; the table's D gene call, TRBD1, was not cross checked with the DNA. TRBV21-1 is deemed a pseudogene. This CDR3 spans 13 amino acids.

This rearrangement joins TRBV9 to TRBJ2-1, with 7 positions matching TRBD2. CDR1 and CDR2 from the germline V gene are SGDLS and YYNGEE. V lost 2 bases, J lost 4 bases, and 6 bases stayed unmatched. The CDR3 contains 15 residues. The DNA for the CDR3 is TGTGCCAGCAGCGTGAGCGGGAAACCATACAATGAGCAGTTCTTC. This sequence encodes CASSVSGKPYNEQFF.

The chain couples TRBV2 to TRBJ2-5; D might be TRBD2 (6 bases). The CDR3 consists of 15 residues. Germline V CDR1 and CDR2: SNHLY, FYNNEI. V was clipped by 10 bases and J by 4 bases, with 22 bases between them. The CDR3 DNA follows: TGTGCCACCAACCCCGGCGCAGGGCGGGGAGAGACCCAGTACTTC. It translates to CATNPGAGRGETQYF.

This clone was observed once. The gene calls are TRBV7-9 and TRBJ2-4; D may match TRBD1 or TRBD2 (6 bases each). V was pared by 3 bases and J by 6 bases, with 12 bases between. CDR1 and CDR2 from the germline V gene are SEHNR and FQNEAQ (reference sequence). The CDR3 is 14 amino acids. The CDR3 spells CASSLGGTTNIQYF. In nucleotides, the CDR3 is TGTGCCAGCAGCTTGGGGGGCACAACAAACATTCAGTACTTC.

The chain is built from TRBV28 and TRBJ1-4; 9 bases line up with TRBD1. The germline V gene has CDR1 MDHEN and CDR2 SYDVKM. The CDR3 runs 15 residues. The ends lost 5 bases at V and 4 bases at J; junction bases unmatched: 5. The CDR3 loop reads CASSVDRGINEKLFF. The CDR3 nucleotides read TGTGCCAGCAGTGTCGACAGGGGGATTAATGAAAAACTGTTTTTT.

The chain has TRBV7-9 and TRBJ2-3; 8 nucleotides match TRBD2. The germline gives CDR1 SEHNR, CDR2 FQNEAQ (reference sequence). V shed 6 bases and J 6 bases; nucleotides not matched to a gene: 8. This CDR3 comprises 14 residues. The CDR3 spells CASSPGGPSDTQYF. The DNA of the CDR3 is TGTGCCAGCAGTCCGGGAGGGCCCTCGGATACGCAGTATTTT. Variable domain in full (rest from reference TRBV7-9 and TRBJ2-3): DTGVSQNPRHKITKRGQNVTFRCDPISEHNRLYWYRQTLGQGPEFLTYFQNEAQLEKSRLLSDRFSAERPKGSFSTLEIQRTEQGDSAMYLCASSPGGPSDTQYFGPGTRLTVL.

The chain uses TRBV7-2 and TRBJ1-2; the match to TRBD1 covers 11 bases. In germline, CDR1 is SGHTA, CDR2 FQGNSA. V was clipped by 4 bases and J by 1 base; unmatched bases: 8. The CDR3 is 17 amino acids. In DNA form, the CDR3 reads TGTGCCAGCAGCTCTTCCGGGACAGGGGGGATTAACTATGGCTACACCTTC. Its translation is CASSSSGTGGINYGYTF.

The chain is built from TRBV7-2 and TRBJ2-2, with D possibly being TRBD1 or TRBD2 (5 bases each). The CDR3 has 14 amino acids. Germline V gives CDR1 SGHTA, CDR2 FQGNSA. Trimming shortened V by 5 bases and J by 6 bases, and 13 bases separated the two germline ends. The CDR3 loop is CASSQVRGAGELFF. CDR3 DNA: TGTGCCAGCAGCCAAGTTCGGGGCGCCGGGGAGCTGTTTTTT.

The V and J genes are TRBV27 and TRBJ2-5, with 13 bases identical to TRBD2. This CDR3 region has 15 residues. The germline V gene encodes CDR1 MNHEY and CDR2 SMNVEV (reference sequence). The ends lost 5 bases at V and 4 bases at J; junction bases unmatched: 4. DNA for the CDR3: TGTGCCAGCAGTGCCGGACTAGCGGGAGCAGAGACCCAGTACTTC. Translation gives CASSAGLAGAETQYF.

The chain is built from TRBV29-1 and TRBJ1-2, with unresolved D. CDR1 and CDR2 (germline): SQVTM, ANQGSEA. The CDR3 spans 12 residues. Trimming took off 7 bases at V and 4 bases at J, with 13 bases between the two ends. The CDR3, as DNA: TGCAGCGGAGTAGGGAGCACCTATGGCTACACCTTC. Its translation is CSGVGSTYGYTF.

The chain carries TRBV14 and TRBJ1-2, with 8 bases lining up with TRBD1. After removal of 7 bases from V and 3 bases from J, the junction contained 4 bases not matched to a gene. Germline CDR1 SGHDN, CDR2 FVKESK. The CDR3 is made up of 13 amino acids. As DNA, the CDR3 is TGTGCCAGCAAGGACAGGGCCGACTATGGCTACACCTTC. This translates into CASKDRADYGYTF. Full variable domain (missing parts from reference TRBV14 and TRBJ1-2): EAGVTQFPSHSVIEKGQTVTLRCDPISGHDNLYWYRRVMGKEIKFLLHFVKESKQDESGMPNNRFLAERTGGTYSTLKVQPAELEDSGVYFCASKDRADYGYTFGSGTRLTVV.

The chain employs TRBV27 and TRBJ2-1; 12 nucleotides agree with TRBD2. With V trimmed by 5 bases and J by 3 bases, 5 bases remained unmatched. The germline V gene encodes CDR1 MNHEY and CDR2 SMNVEV (reference sequence). The CDR3 consists of 16 residues. The chain's CDR3 is CASSILAGGNYNEQFF. The CDR3 bases are TGTGCCAGCAGTATACTAGCGGGAGGAAACTACAATGAGCAGTTCTTC.

The V call is TRBV28, the J call TRBJ1-3, with D maybe TRBD1 (5 bases). CDR1 is MDHEN and CDR2 is SYDVKM in the germline V gene. This CDR3 spans 15 amino acids. Trimming removed 7 bases at V and 0 bases at J, with 13 bases between. CDR3 nucleotide sequence: TGTGCCAGCAATTGGGGCGCAGGCTCTGGAAACACCATATATTTT. Translated, it gives CASNWGAGSGNTIYF.